Shown below are 4 T cell receptor beta chains from a single sample sequenced in a study of blood T cell repertoires in COVID-19. Sequencing used immunoSEQ multiplex PCR; TCRdb keeps in-frame clones, though not all of them. The repertoire includes approximately 240,000 clones, around 89% of them detected once, and under 4% sits in the top ten. The sequencing input was PBMCs or T cells enriched from blood (not recorded which). The receptors were sampled from a woman aged 18-29 years in a cohort exposed to, infected with or recovered from COVID-19 (not recorded which).

J is TRBJ2-7 and V is TRBV3-1 (or the pseudogene TRBV3-2); the match to TRBD2 covers 12 bases. This CDR3 contains 18 residues. Germline V gene lookup returns CDR1 LGHDT and CDR2 YNNKEL (reference sequence). V was pared by 0 bases and J by 0 bases, with 6 bases of the junction left unmatched. CDR3 sequence: CASSQDLASGRASYEQYF. The CDR3 bases are TGTGCCAGCAGCCAAGATTTGGCTAGCGGGAGGGCCTCCTACGAGCAGTACTTC.

The V gene is TRBV3-1 (or the pseudogene TRBV3-2), the J gene TRBJ2-7, with a weak D call TRBD1 (6 bases). V gave up 6 bases and J gave up 0 bases, with 12 bases separating them. The germline V gene has CDR1 LGHDT and CDR2 YNNKEL (reference sequence). CDR3 length equals 14 residues. CDR3: CASSLRDTSYEQYF. In DNA form, the CDR3 reads TGTGCCAGCAGTCTTCGGGACACCTCCTACGAGCAGTACTTC.

The chain couples TRBV10-1 to TRBJ2-2; 14 bases agree with TRBD2. CDR1 is WNHNN, CDR2 SYGVQD, per germline (reference sequence). The CDR3 spans 16 residues. Losses at the gene ends were 3 bases for V and 6 bases for J; bases not matched to a gene: 3. The CDR3 protein is CASSDGTSGRPGELFF. CDR3 nucleotide sequence: TGCGCCAGCAGTGATGGGACTAGCGGGAGACCCGGGGAGCTGTTTTTT.

V and J are TRBV5-1 and TRBJ2-2; D is uncertain. Trimming removed 4 bases at V and 5 bases at J, with 15 bases between. The germline V gene has CDR1 SGHRS and CDR2 YFSETQ. The CDR3 covers 15 residues. The CDR3 spells CASSAASSVTGELFF. The CDR3 DNA sequence: TGCGCCAGCAGCGCGGCCAGCTCGGTGACCGGGGAGCTGTTTTTT.